The present TCR beta chain was sequenced within a study of blood T cell repertoires in COVID-19. The wider study: Sites in the United States, Italy and Spain provided acute and convalescent COVID-19 samples. In each case, the material was cDNA or gDNA derived from T cells, B-cell-depleted T cells, or PBMCs.

Study processing details: Amplification of reference gene primers was used by the study to estimate nucleated cell counts. Libraries were prepared by immunoSEQ multiplex PCR; TCRdb keeps only in-frame clonotypes and omits some of them. V, J and clone size reflect that table, while D and trimming were determined from the DNA. The table has 400,000 to 450,000 clones, about 91% seen once; the top ten hold roughly an eighth. The CDR3 consists of 16 residues. V was pared by 2 bases and J by 2 bases, with 9 bases of the junction left unmatched. The germline V gene encodes CDR1 GTSNPN and CDR2 SVGIG (reference sequence).

The chain carries TRBV30 and TRBJ2-3; TRBD2 matches at 8 bases. Sequencing was done on a sample of peripheral blood. The sequence derives from a woman aged 50 to 65 with COVID-19, enrolled during active disease. In DNA, the CDR3 is TGTGCCTGGAGTTCTCAGAGCGGGGGAGACACAGATACGCAGTATTTT. Amino acid sequence: CAWSSQSGGDTDTQYF.